These 25 T cell receptor beta chains came from one sample sequenced in a study of blood T cell repertoires in COVID-19. The repertoire was sequenced with immunoSEQ multiplex PCR; TCRdb's copy has only in-frame clones and lacks some. Here the sample spans 15,000 to 20,000 clones, roughly 89% being singletons. The sample taken for sequencing was peripheral blood. These receptors were taken from a human donor in a cohort sampled during active COVID-19.

This clone was counted only a few times. Other DNA sequences from this sample encode an identical CDR3 as well. This sequence joins TRBV6-5 and TRBJ1-6, with D tentatively TRBD1 (5 bases). V gave up 3 bases and J gave up 7 bases, with 16 bases separating them. This CDR3 contains 16 residues. Germline CDR1 and CDR2: MNHEY and SVGAGI. As DNA, the CDR3 is TGTGCCAGCAGTTATTCCCAGGGTTTAAGGAATTCACCCCTCCACTTT. It encodes CASSYSQGLRNSPLHF.

The chain combines TRBV6-5 with TRBJ1-5, with 9 nucleotides matching TRBD1. The trim removed 8 bases at V and 6 bases at J, leaving 11 bases unmatched. The CDR3 has 15 amino acids. Germline V gene sequence: CDR1 MNHEY, CDR2 SVGAGI. DNA of the CDR3: TGTGCCAGCGATAAAGGACAGGGGAAAAGTCAGCCCCAGCATTTT. Protein product: CASDKGQGKSQPQHF.

The chain employs TRBV28 and TRBJ1-2; 9 bases match TRBD1. V shed 7 bases, J shed 2 bases, and the junction held 8 bases outside the gene matches. The V gene's germline CDR1 is MDHEN and CDR2 SYDVKM. The CDR3 runs 15 residues. The CDR3 nucleotides are TGTGCCAGCAAGGGACAGGGAGGGGAAAACTATGGCTACACCTTC. As protein: CASKGQGGENYGYTF.

V and J are TRBV11-3 and TRBJ1-2; 8 nucleotides align to TRBD1. From germline, CDR1 is SGHNT and CDR2 YENEEA. J was trimmed by 5 bases and V by 4 bases; bases with no gene match: 6. This CDR3 contains 14 residues. The CDR3: CASSSNQGAYGYTF. The CDR3 bases are TGTGCCAGCAGCTCCAATCAGGGGGCTTATGGCTACACCTTC.

The chain combines TRBV11-2 with TRBJ1-2; 12 bases agree with TRBD1. The junction had 10 bases not matched to a gene; V was cut back by 5 bases and J by 6 bases. Germline assignment: CDR1 SGHAT and CDR2 FQNNGV. CDR3 length equals 16 residues. The CDR3 DNA reads TGTGCCAGCAGCCGTTGGGACAGGGGGCGCTTCCATGGCTACACCTTC. Its protein is CASSRWDRGRFHGYTF. The whole variable domain, remainder taken from reference TRBV11-2 and TRBJ1-2, is EAGVAQSPRYKIIEKRQSVAFWCNPISGHATLYWYQQILGQGPKLLIQFQNNGVVDDSQLPKDRFSAERLKGVDSTLKIQPAKLEDSAVYLCASSRWDRGRFHGYTFGSGTRLTVV.

The chain is built from TRBV6-5 and TRBJ2-3; 7 bases fit TRBD1. Germline V gene sequence: CDR1 MNHEY, CDR2 SVGAGI. With V trimmed by 6 bases and J by 2 bases, 8 bases remained unmatched. The CDR3 covers 15 residues. CDR3 nucleotides: TGTGCCAGCAGCCCCCCAGGGGGAATCACAGATACGCAGTATTTT. It is translated as CASSPPGGITDTQYF.

CDR3 in amino acids: CASSTRLAGHEQYF. DNA of the CDR3: TGCGCCAGCTCTACCCGGCTAGCGGGGCACGAGCAGTACTTC. The rearrangement uses TRBV4-1 and TRBJ2-7, with TRBD2 matching over 9 bases. Trimming at V came to 8 bases and at J to 5 bases, leaving 10 bases not matched to a gene. This CDR3 comprises 14 residues. Germline V lookup: CDR1 MGHRA, CDR2 YSYEKL.

The CDR3 region is CASSPGGVLSNSPLHF. The CDR3 region has the DNA TGTGCCAGCAGCCCCGGAGGGGTCCTCTCTAATTCACCCCTCCACTTT. The genes are TRBV14 and TRBJ1-6, with D possibly being TRBD1 (5 bases). The length of the CDR3 is 16 residues. Trimming removed 4 bases from V and 6 bases from J, with 16 bases in between. Germline V gene data show CDR1 as SGHDN and CDR2 as FVKESK.

The chain recombines TRBV6-5 with TRBJ1-2, with no clear D. The CDR3 is 13 amino acids. The germline V and J ends were trimmed by 6 bases and 8 bases, with 16 bases remaining between them. Germline lookup yields CDR1 MNHEY and CDR2 SVGAGI. This CDR3 is CASSSDRRKGYTF. The DNA for the CDR3 is TGTGCCAGCAGCAGCGACCGACGGAAAGGCTACACCTTC.

J is TRBJ2-3 and V is TRBV7-9, with 15 bases that match TRBD2. This CDR3 contains 19 residues. CDR1 and CDR2 from the germline V gene are SEHNR and FQNEAQ (reference sequence). V lost 3 bases, J lost 2 bases, and 9 bases stayed unmatched. The CDR3 loop is CASSLSGLAGGTPTDTQYF. The CDR3 DNA reads as TGTGCCAGCAGCTTGTCGGGACTAGCGGGGGGCACCCCCACAGATACGCAGTATTTT.

The chain employs TRBV2 and TRBJ1-2; D unclear. This CDR3 is built from 15 residues. Germline loops: CDR1 SNHLY, CDR2 FYNNEI. V shed 6 bases and J shed 8 bases, with 22 bases lying between them. This CDR3 is CASSPEQSSHSGYTF. The CDR3 DNA is TGTGCCAGCAGCCCCGAACAGAGTTCCCACTCAGGCTACACCTTC.

The chain has TRBV6-1 and TRBJ1-4; 9 nucleotides align to TRBD1. Germline V lookup: CDR1 MNHNS, CDR2 SASEGT. The CDR3 sequence is 16 residues long. V lost 4 bases, J lost 7 bases, and 10 bases stayed unmatched. CDR3 nucleotides: TGTGCCAGCAGTGCCTCAGTGACAGGGGGATCTGAAAAACTGTTTTTT. This codes for CASSASVTGGSEKLFF.

By frequency in the sample, this clone is medium-sized. This chain connects TRBV19 to TRBJ1-1; D call uncertain. The CDR3 is 15 residues long. Germline CDR1 LNHDA, CDR2 SQIVND (reference sequence). V lost 1 base, J lost 5 bases, and 14 bases lay in between. The DNA for the CDR3 is TGTGCCAGTAGTATAGGGGTTAGCGTGGGAACTGAAGCTTTCTTT. Translated: CASSIGVSVGTEAFF.

The chain couples TRBV6-9 to TRBJ1-2; possible D gene TRBD1, 6 bases. The V and J ends lost 0 bases and 4 bases respectively, with 21 bases between them. In germline, CDR1 is MNHGY, CDR2 SVAAGI. This CDR3 spans 18 amino acids. The CDR3 protein is CASSYSGPYRENAYGYTF. Written as DNA, the CDR3 is TGTGCCAGCAGTTATTCGGGACCCTACAGGGAAAATGCCTATGGCTACACCTTC.

The chain recombines TRBV7-9 with TRBJ1-6; D not certain. Germline CDR1 is SEHNR and CDR2 is FQNEAQ (reference sequence). V gave up 5 bases and J gave up 5 bases, with 13 bases separating them. The CDR3 has 15 amino acids. The CDR3 sequence: CASSLLGTDNSPLHF. The CDR3, as DNA: TGTGCCAGCAGCCTCTTGGGCACAGATAATTCACCCCTCCACTTT.

This chain connects TRBV4-3 to TRBJ2-7, with D possibly TRBD1 on 7 matching bases. Germline V lookup: CDR1 LGHNA, CDR2 YSLEER. CDR3 length equals 15 residues. Trimming stripped 0 bases from V and 3 bases from J, with 12 bases between. CDR3: CASSQEEGANYEQYF. CDR3 nucleotides: TGCGCCAGCAGCCAAGAGGAGGGGGCCAACTACGAGCAGTACTTC.

The rearrangement uses TRBV2 and TRBJ2-1; TRBD2 might be the D (6 bases). The CDR3 spans 15 residues. From germline, CDR1 is SNHLY and CDR2 FYNNEI. The germline V and J ends were trimmed by 6 bases and 6 bases, with 18 bases remaining between them. The CDR3 DNA is TGTGCCAGCAGGCCCGGTTGGGCGGGGCTCAATGAGCAGTTCTTC. Translated: CASRPGWAGLNEQFF.

The V call is TRBV9, the J call TRBJ1-2; D call uncertain. Trimming shortened V by 0 bases and J by 3 bases, and 9 bases separated the two germline ends. Germline CDR1 SGDLS, CDR2 YYNGEE. CDR3 size: 14 residues. The CDR3 DNA follows: TGTGCCAGCAGCGTAGTCGGCGGCTACTATGGCTACACCTTC. Translated, it gives CASSVVGGYYGYTF.

The chain couples TRBV5-4 to TRBJ2-1, with 9 nucleotides matching TRBD2. Per the germline V gene, CDR1 is SGHNT and CDR2 is YYREEE (reference sequence). The CDR3 is made up of 15 amino acids. V shed 0 bases and J 9 bases; nucleotides not matched to a gene: 7. CDR3: CASSLAVNSGGEQFF. The CDR3 DNA reads as TGTGCCAGCAGCTTGGCCGTCAATAGCGGGGGTGAGCAGTTCTTC.

V is TRBV19 and J is TRBJ1-5; the match to TRBD1 covers 7 bases. The ends lost 5 bases at V and 4 bases at J; junction bases unmatched: 11. Germline CDR1 and CDR2: LNHDA and SQIVND (reference sequence). The length of the CDR3 is 16 residues. The CDR3 here is CASSPTQGMRNQPQHF. The DNA of the CDR3 is TGTGCCAGTAGTCCGACACAGGGGATGAGGAATCAGCCCCAGCATTTT. Together with reference TRBV19 and TRBJ1-5, the CDR3 gives the full variable domain: DGGITQSPKYLFRKEGQNVTLSCEQNLNHDAMYWYRQDPGQGLRLIYYSQIVNDFQKGDIAEGYSVSREKKESFPLTVTSAQKNPTAFYLCASSPTQGMRNQPQHFGDGTRLSIL.

The V gene is TRBV4-1, the J gene TRBJ2-5; 10 bases line up with TRBD1. V dropped 5 bases and J dropped 2; count of bases not matched to a gene: 8. Germline V gene sequence: CDR1 MGHRA, CDR2 YSYEKL. The CDR3 has 16 residues. CDR3 sequence: CASSVGTGVRQETQYF. The CDR3 DNA reads TGCGCCAGCAGCGTTGGGACAGGGGTTCGACAAGAGACCCAGTACTTC.

The chain combines TRBV6-6 with TRBJ1-1, with 8 positions matching TRBD1. The CDR3 is made up of 14 amino acids. The V segment lost 6 bases and the J segment 5 bases; nucleotides outside the gene matches: 8. CDR1 MNHNY and CDR2 SVGAGI come from the germline V gene (reference sequence). In nucleotides, the CDR3 is TGTGCCAGCAGCCCAAGGACAGGGTATACTGAAGCTTTCTTT. Translated, it gives CASSPRTGYTEAFF.

The rearrangement joins TRBV3-1 (or the pseudogene TRBV3-2) to TRBJ1-2, with 7 bases fitting TRBD1. The CDR3 is made up of 14 amino acids. Germline assignment: CDR1 LGHDT and CDR2 YNNKEL (reference sequence). J gave up 2 bases and V 3 bases, and 3 bases lay outside the gene matches. The CDR3 DNA reads as TGTGCCAGCAGCCAGACGGACAGGAACTATGGCTACACCTTC. It specifies CASSQTDRNYGYTF.

The genes are TRBV5-1 and TRBJ2-1, with TRBD1 identical over 8 bases. There are 16 residues in the CDR3. With V trimmed by 4 bases and J by 5 bases, 11 bases remained unmatched. Germline-derived CDR1 and CDR2 are SGHRS and YFSETQ. The CDR3: CASSMITGQVNNEQFF. In DNA form, the CDR3 reads TGCGCCAGCAGCATGATCACGGGACAGGTAAACAATGAGCAGTTCTTC.

V gene TRBV3-1 (or the pseudogene TRBV3-2) combines with J gene TRBJ1-2; D gene uncertain. V was shortened by 4 bases and J by 2 bases, with 17 bases between the two germline ends. Germline V gives CDR1 LGHDT, CDR2 YNNKEL (reference sequence). CDR3 length: 16 residues. The CDR3 spells CASSPGQTCWNYGYTF. In DNA form, the CDR3 reads TGTGCCAGCAGCCCCGGCCAGACATGTTGGAACTATGGCTACACCTTC.